The 20 T cell receptor beta chains in this list originate from one sample, sequenced in a study of a mutant IDH1 vaccine in newly diagnosed glioma. Their recognized antigens are unknown. The data were produced by immunoSEQ multiplex PCR, yet TCRdb's version contains in-frame clones alone and is incomplete. The sample consists of about 42,000 clones, 65% to 90% of them appearing once. Time point denoted: week 35, safety follow-up. Mutant IDH1 20-mer peptide, at 300 ug, made up each vaccine dose, with topical imiquimod. Specimen: PBMCs, collected from a glioma patient whose treatment included an IDH1 peptide vaccine. These receptors all come from a woman between 50 and 59 years old with glioma.

This sequence joins TRBV19 and TRBJ2-3; TRBD2 might be the D (5 bases). The germline V gene has CDR1 LNHDA and CDR2 SQIVND (reference sequence). The V end lost 5 bases, the J end lost 7 bases, and 16 bases lay between the germline ends. There are 14 residues in the CDR3. For the CDR3, the DNA is TGTGCCAGTAGTCCCCGTGAGGACTGGCATACGCAGTATTTT. It yields the protein CASSPREDWHTQYF.

The chain carries TRBV6-4 and TRBJ2-1; D is unresolved. CDR3 length: 12 residues. Germline loops: CDR1 MRHNA, CDR2 SNTAGT. The ends were cut back, 2 bases at V and 12 bases at J, with 11 bases in the middle. The CDR3, as DNA: TGTGCCAGCAGTGACCCGGACGGACCGCAGTTCTTC. It specifies CASSDPDGPQFF.

V usage is TRBV5-4 and J usage is TRBJ1-1, with 10 positions matching TRBD1. Looked up from germline, CDR1 is SGHNT and CDR2 is YYREEE (reference sequence). CDR3 length: 16 amino acids. V shed 0 bases, J shed 4 bases, and the junction held 6 bases outside the gene matches. CDR3 in amino acids: CASSLGQGARGTEAFF. The CDR3 DNA sequence: TGTGCCAGCAGCTTGGGACAGGGGGCGCGGGGCACTGAAGCTTTCTTT.

The CDR3 spells CASSLGRGGPGELFF. In nucleotides, the CDR3 is TGTGCCAGCAGCTTGGGGCGGGGTGGGCCCGGGGAGCTGTTTTTT. V is TRBV5-5 and J is TRBJ2-2; TRBD2 might be the D (6 bases). The V gene's germline CDR1 is SGHKS and CDR2 YYEKEE (reference sequence). V was cut by 0 bases and J by 6 bases, with 12 bases left in between. CDR3 size: 15 residues.

The chain's CDR3 is CASSLEPGGISEAFF. In DNA, the CDR3 is TGTGCCAGCAGTTTAGAGCCAGGGGGCATATCTGAAGCTTTCTTT. The chain combines TRBV27 with TRBJ1-1; 8 bases agree with TRBD1. Trimming took 2 bases from V and 6 from J; bases not matched to a gene: 8. This CDR3 comprises 15 residues. CDR1 and CDR2 (germline): MNHEY, SMNVEV (reference sequence).

The rearrangement joins TRBV19 to TRBJ1-5; D is undetermined. Trimming took 8 bases from V and 0 from J, leaving 17 bases between them. The CDR3 runs to 16 residues. The germline CDR1 and CDR2 sequences are LNHDA and SQIVND (reference sequence). In nucleotides, the CDR3 is TGTGCCAGTGGTCGGAGGGCGGCTGATAGCAATCAGCCCCAGCATTTT. Its translation: CASGRRAADSNQPQHF.

This clone was found a few times. The chain carries TRBV7-2 and TRBJ2-4; D not certain. The CDR3 loop spans 13 amino acids. Trimming shortened V by 1 base and J by 6 bases, and 7 bases separated the two germline ends. Germline V lookup: CDR1 SGHTA, CDR2 FQGNSA. The DNA of the CDR3 is TGTGCCAGCAGCTTAGATGGCACAAACATTCAGTACTTC. Amino acids: CASSLDGTNIQYF.

This rearrangement joins TRBV7-2 to TRBJ2-1; 8 nucleotides match TRBD2. V trimming: 0 bases; J trimming: 6 bases; junction bases outside the gene matches: 4. CDR1 and CDR2 (germline): SGHTA, FQGNSA. This CDR3 spans 15 amino acids. CDR3 coding DNA: TGTGCCAGCAGCTTAGCACTAGCGGAGGTCAATGAGCAGTTCTTC. Translated: CASSLALAEVNEQFF.

The sample holds one count of this clone. The chain combines TRBV4-2 with TRBJ2-4, with 15 bases matching TRBD2. The germline gives CDR1 LGHNA, CDR2 YNFKEQ. There are 19 residues in the CDR3. With 4 bases clipped from V and 1 base from J, the junction kept 8 bases outside the gene matches. DNA for the CDR3: TGTGCCAGCAGCCGCGGACTAGCGGGGGGGCAGTTGGCCAAAAACATTCAGTACTTC. This codes for CASSRGLAGGQLAKNIQYF.

In this sample, this clone turned up a few times. The rearrangement uses TRBV6-1 and TRBJ1-1; D not resolved. Germline V gene sequence: CDR1 MNHNS, CDR2 SASEGT. The length of the CDR3 is 14 residues. Trimming removed 10 bases from V and 6 bases from J, with 21 bases in between. The CDR3 loop is CATKRHYSNAEAFF. The CDR3 DNA is TGTGCCACCAAACGGCATTATAGCAACGCTGAAGCTTTCTTT.

The chain employs TRBV6-4 and TRBJ1-4; no definite D call. The CDR3 is made up of 13 amino acids. Germline values: CDR1 MRHNA, CDR2 SNTAGT. V lost 3 bases and J 5 bases, leaving 7 bases between the germline ends. CDR3 in amino acids: CASSESSNEKLFF. CDR3 coding DNA: TGTGCCAGCAGTGAATCCAGCAATGAAAAACTGTTTTTT.

This clone was counted only a few times. The chain couples TRBV19 to TRBJ1-5; possible D gene TRBD1, 5 bases. The CDR3 contains 16 residues. Germline assignment: CDR1 LNHDA and CDR2 SQIVND (reference sequence). The V end was cut by 5 bases, the J end by 4 bases, with 18 bases between. The CDR3: CASSPRTLASNQPQHF. The CDR3 DNA reads TGTGCCAGTAGTCCTCGGACACTGGCCTCTAATCAGCCCCAGCATTTT. The whole variable domain, remainder taken from reference TRBV19 and TRBJ1-5, is DGGITQSPKYLFRKEGQNVTLSCEQNLNHDAMYWYRQDPGQGLRLIYYSQIVNDFQKGDIAEGYSVSREKKESFPLTVTSAQKNPTAFYLCASSPRTLASNQPQHFGDGTRLSIL.

The chain combines TRBV9 with TRBJ1-1; D remains ambiguous. The CDR3 is made up of 14 amino acids. Germline CDR1 SGDLS, CDR2 YYNGEE. V lost 4 bases and J lost 2, with 12 bases in between. The CDR3 region is CASSLLTGNTEAFF. The CDR3, as DNA: TGTGCCAGCAGCCTTTTGACGGGCAACACTGAAGCTTTCTTT.

The chain joins TRBV19 to TRBJ2-4; D perhaps matches TRBD1 (5 bases). Germline CDR1 is LNHDA and CDR2 is SQIVND (reference sequence). CDR3 length equals 13 residues. V was trimmed by 5 bases and J by 8 bases, leaving 13 bases between them. As DNA, the CDR3 is TGTGCCAGTAGTGGGGCCCCTGGGGACATTCAGTACTTC. Its protein is CASSGAPGDIQYF.

The J gene is TRBJ1-2, the V gene TRBV19; D gene uncertain. This CDR3 spans 13 amino acids. CDR1 LNHDA and CDR2 SQIVND come from the germline V gene (reference sequence). Trimming pared 9 bases from V and 4 bases from J, leaving 15 bases between. The CDR3 here is CASGAGVSYGYTF. CDR3 coding DNA: TGTGCCAGCGGAGCGGGAGTTTCCTATGGCTACACCTTC.

This chain uses TRBV6-1 with TRBJ2-3, with D possibly TRBD1 on 5 matching bases. V lost 3 bases to trimming and J lost 5 bases, with 18 bases between them. This CDR3 has 16 residues. CDR1 and CDR2 from the germline V gene are MNHNS and SASEGT. The CDR3 loop reads CASSDIRARIGDTQYF. CDR3 in DNA: TGTGCCAGCAGTGACATCAGGGCCCGGATCGGAGATACGCAGTATTTT.

For this clone: At one boundary the junction diverges from the germline segment, which might be a read error. The CDR3 DNA reads TGTGCCAGCAGTAACCAACGATTCGACCGCGTCAGGGGGTTC. Its protein product is CASSNQRFDRVRGF. V and J are TRBV6-6 and TRBJ2-7, with 7 nucleotides matching TRBD1. This CDR3 spans 14 amino acids. Germline lookup yields CDR1 MNHNY and CDR2 SVGAGI (reference sequence).

The chain uses TRBV7-2 and TRBJ2-5, with 9 bases matching TRBD2. This CDR3 comprises 14 residues. Germline loops: CDR1 SGHTA, CDR2 FQGNSA. The junction had 4 bases not matched to a gene; V was cut back by 4 bases and J by 4 bases. CDR3 DNA: TGTGCCAGCAGCTCCATAGCGGGGGCAGAGACCCAGTACTTC. Translation: CASSSIAGAETQYF.

V and J are TRBV5-6 and TRBJ1-1, with D hard to call. Germline lookup yields CDR1 SGHDT and CDR2 YYEEEE. Trimming left V 3 bases short and J 2 bases short, with 14 bases between. CDR3 length equals 15 residues. The CDR3 DNA sequence: TGTGCCAGCAGCTCCCGAGTGCAAGAAAACACTGAAGCTTTCTTT. Its translation is CASSSRVQENTEAFF.

The chain is built from TRBV5-6 and TRBJ1-5; a weak D match, TRBD1 (6 bases). The V gene's germline CDR1 is SGHDT and CDR2 YYEEEE. CDR3 length: 18 residues. Trimming stripped 1 base from V and 0 bases from J, with 17 bases between. CDR3 bases: TGTGCCAGCAGCTTGTCCCGTGGAGGGGGGTTTAGCAATCAGCCCCAGCATTTT. Translation gives CASSLSRGGGFSNQPQHF.